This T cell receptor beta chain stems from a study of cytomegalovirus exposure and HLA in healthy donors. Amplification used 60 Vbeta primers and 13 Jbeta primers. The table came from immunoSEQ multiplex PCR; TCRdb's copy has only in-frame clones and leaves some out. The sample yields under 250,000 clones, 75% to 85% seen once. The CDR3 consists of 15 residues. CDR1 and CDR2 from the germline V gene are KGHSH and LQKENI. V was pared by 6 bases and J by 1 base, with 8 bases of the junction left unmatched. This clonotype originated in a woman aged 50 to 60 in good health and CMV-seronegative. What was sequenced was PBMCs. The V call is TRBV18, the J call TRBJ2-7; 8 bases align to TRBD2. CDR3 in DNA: TGTGCCAGCTCCCGGGGGGGGGAGAGGTCCTACGAGCAGTACTTC. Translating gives CASSRGGERSYEQYF. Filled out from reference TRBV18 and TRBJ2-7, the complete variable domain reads NAGVMQNPRHLVRRRGQEARLRCSPMKGHSHVYWYRQLPEEGLKFMVYLQKENIIDESGMPKERFSAEFPKEGPSILRIQQVVRGDSAAYFCASSRGGERSYEQYFGPGTRLTVT.